A single sample gave rise to the 14 T cell receptor beta chains below, sequenced in a study of OX40 agonist ivuxolimab in advanced cancers. This table comes from immunoSEQ multiplex PCR, and its TCRdb copy is limited to in-frame clones, with some not included. The repertoire includes 63,000 or so clones, roughly 88% of them detected once, and under 3% sits in the top ten. The starting material was CD4+ or CD8+ T cells sorted from blood, obtained in a trial of the OX40 agonist ivuxolimab. These receptors were taken from an adult with an advanced solid tumor such as melanoma, head and neck, liver or kidney cancer.

The chain is built from TRBV7-2 and TRBJ2-3, with TRBD1 matching over 12 bases. The CDR3 is made up of 16 amino acids. Germline V gene lookup returns CDR1 SGHTA and CDR2 FQGNSA. The J segment lost 4 bases and the V segment lost 6 bases, leaving 8 bases of the junction unmatched. CDR3 DNA sequence: TGTGCCAGCAGTCCTCCGGGACAGGGGGCCTCAGATACGCAGTATTTT. This codes for CASSPPGQGASDTQYF. Combining the CDR3 with reference TRBV7-2 and TRBJ2-3 gives the whole variable domain GAGVSQSPSNKVTEKGKDVELRCDPISGHTALYWYRQSLGQGLEFLIYFQGNSAPDKSGLPSDRFSAERTGGSVSTLTIQRTQQEDSAVYLCASSPPGQGASDTQYFGPGTRLTVL.

The chain carries TRBV18 and TRBJ1-1, with 11 nucleotides matching TRBD1. Germline assignment: CDR1 KGHSH and CDR2 LQKENI. The ends lost 3 bases at V and 4 bases at J; junction bases unmatched: 7. There are 16 residues in the CDR3. CDR3 coding DNA: TGTGCCAGCTCACCGGGACAGGGGGTTAGGAGCACTGAAGCTTTCTTT. It encodes CASSPGQGVRSTEAFF.

CDR3: CASSEATRGRRETQYF. CDR3 coding DNA: TGTGCCAGCAGTGAGGCCACCAGGGGAAGGAGAGAGACCCAGTACTTC. The chain carries TRBV6-1 and TRBJ2-5; D perhaps matches TRBD1 (6 bases). V gave up 3 bases and J gave up 4 bases, with 18 bases separating them. The CDR3 loop spans 16 amino acids. Germline V gene sequence: CDR1 MNHNS, CDR2 SASEGT.

The rearrangement links TRBV19 to TRBJ1-5; D not certain. Trimming pared 6 bases from V and 0 bases from J, leaving 6 bases between. Germline CDR1 reads LNHDA; CDR2 reads SQIVND (reference sequence). The length of the CDR3 is 13 residues. The CDR3 DNA follows: TGTGCCAGTAGAAGGACTAGCAATCAGCCCCAGCATTTT. Translation: CASRRTSNQPQHF.

This CDR3 is CASSTGSAGSTEAFF. CDR3 in DNA: TGTGCCAGTAGTACCGGGTCGGCAGGGAGCACTGAAGCTTTCTTT. V is TRBV19 and J is TRBJ1-1; possibly TRBD1 for D (5 bases). The CDR3 spans 15 residues. Looked up from germline, CDR1 is LNHDA and CDR2 is SQIVND (reference sequence). Trimming left V 4 bases short and J 4 bases short, with 16 bases between.

This clone has more than one count but fewer than ten. The chain combines TRBV7-9 with TRBJ2-5, with 8 bases matching TRBD2. With V trimmed by 5 bases and J by 1 base, 9 bases remained unmatched. CDR3 length equals 16 residues. Per germline, CDR1 SEHNR and CDR2 FQNEAQ (reference sequence). The CDR3 loop is CASSPRVGGAQETQYF. CDR3 bases: TGTGCCAGCAGCCCACGGGTCGGGGGGGCCCAAGAGACCCAGTACTTC.

This clone appeared a single time. This sequence joins TRBV5-6 and TRBJ2-1, with 8 bases that match TRBD1. V lost 0 bases, J lost 6 bases, and 8 bases stayed unmatched. Germline CDR1 is SGHDT and CDR2 is YYEEEE. The CDR3 has 16 residues. The DNA of the CDR3 is TGTGCCAGCAGCTTGGCTCGGACAGGGTATGGCAATGAGCAGTTCTTC. It codes for CASSLARTGYGNEQFF.

The chain is built from TRBV9 and TRBJ2-5; 8 bases line up with TRBD2. The CDR3 runs to 15 residues. The junction had 7 bases not matched to a gene; V was cut back by 4 bases and J by 2 bases. Germline CDR1 reads SGDLS; CDR2 reads YYNGEE. CDR3 bases: TGTGCCAGCAGCCGGCGGGGGGAGAGACAAGAGACCCAGTACTTC. This sequence encodes CASSRRGERQETQYF.

The CDR3 loop reads CASRGGRNSNQPQHF. CDR3 nucleotide sequence: TGTGCCAGCAGGGGCGGACGGAATAGCAATCAGCCCCAGCATTTT. The V gene is TRBV2, the J gene TRBJ1-5; D remains ambiguous. This CDR3 contains 15 residues. Germline V gives CDR1 SNHLY, CDR2 FYNNEI. V lost 6 bases to trimming and J lost 0 bases, with 12 bases between them.

The CDR3 region is CASSLDPVSETQYF. CDR3 DNA: TGTGCCAGCAGCTTGGATCCAGTTTCAGAGACCCAGTACTTC. The V call is TRBV5-4, the J call TRBJ2-5; D remains ambiguous. V lost 0 bases to trimming and J lost 4 bases, with 10 bases between them. Germline V lookup: CDR1 SGHNT, CDR2 YYREEE (reference sequence). The CDR3 spans 14 residues.

The rearrangement uses TRBV4-1 and TRBJ2-5; 9 positions match TRBD2. There are 18 residues in the CDR3. J gave up 4 bases and V 1 base, and 13 bases lay outside the gene matches. Per the germline V gene, CDR1 is MGHRA and CDR2 is YSYEKL. CDR3 sequence: CASSQVFFPLAGRETQYF. The CDR3 DNA is TGCGCCAGCAGCCAAGTCTTTTTCCCACTAGCGGGTCGAGAGACCCAGTACTTC.

V usage is TRBV13 and J usage is TRBJ2-1, with a weak D call TRBD2 (6 bases). Trimming shortened V by 4 bases and J by 8 bases, and 21 bases separated the two germline ends. The V gene's germline CDR1 is PRHDT and CDR2 FYEKMQ (reference sequence). This CDR3 is built from 16 residues. The CDR3 is CASSSSPPGVGDEQFF. The DNA of the CDR3 is TGTGCCAGCAGCTCGTCGCCCCCGGGAGTGGGCGATGAGCAGTTCTTC. The full variable domain, with the rest looked up from reference TRBV13 and TRBJ2-1, is AAGVIQSPRHLIKEKRETATLKCYPIPRHDTVYWYQQGPGQDPQFLISFYEKMQSDKGSIPDRFSAQQFSDYHSELNMSSLELGDSALYFCASSSSPPGVGDEQFFGPGTRLTVL.

The rearrangement joins TRBV27 to TRBJ1-3, with 9 bases matching TRBD1. Germline CDR1 and CDR2: MNHEY and SMNVEV (reference sequence). Trimming at V came to 3 bases and at J to 2 bases, leaving 2 bases not matched to a gene. The CDR3 is 15 residues long. CDR3 DNA: TGTGCCAGCAGTTTGGGACAGGGAACTGGAAACACCATATATTTT. This translates into CASSLGQGTGNTIYF.

The chain has TRBV9 and TRBJ1-2; D might be TRBD1 (5 bases). Germline loops: CDR1 SGDLS, CDR2 YYNGEE. The germline V and J ends were trimmed by 2 bases and 8 bases, with 16 bases remaining between them. The length of the CDR3 is 14 residues. The chain's CDR3 is CASSVQPGPEGYTF. CDR3 bases: TGTGCCAGCAGCGTCCAGCCGGGACCGGAAGGCTACACCTTC.